This TCR beta chain was captured in a study of T cells after yellow fever vaccination. Notes on the study in general: Reappearance after the booster was observed for most primary-vaccination clones (roughly 95% CD4, about 86% CD8).

A single record per CDR3 protein comes from TCRdb applying MiXCR to the 5' RACE reads. The table shows hundreds of thousands of distinct CDR3 sequences, with more than 9% occurring only once. With V trimmed by 3 bases and J by 7 bases, 9 bases remained unmatched. Germline V lookup: CDR1 SGHTA, CDR2 FQGNSA. This CDR3 region has 15 residues. This clonotype was found a few times. Its antigen is as yet unknown. This receptor was identified in a young man who received the YFV17D yellow fever vaccine. Sequenced material: PBMCs, taken on the day of the yellow fever booster vaccination. V and J are TRBV7-2 and TRBJ2-5; 9 bases are a match to TRBD1. CDR3 sequence: CASSFGTGPIGTQYF. CDR3 nucleotides: TGTGCCAGCAGCTTCGGGACAGGGCCTATTGGGACCCAGTACTTC.